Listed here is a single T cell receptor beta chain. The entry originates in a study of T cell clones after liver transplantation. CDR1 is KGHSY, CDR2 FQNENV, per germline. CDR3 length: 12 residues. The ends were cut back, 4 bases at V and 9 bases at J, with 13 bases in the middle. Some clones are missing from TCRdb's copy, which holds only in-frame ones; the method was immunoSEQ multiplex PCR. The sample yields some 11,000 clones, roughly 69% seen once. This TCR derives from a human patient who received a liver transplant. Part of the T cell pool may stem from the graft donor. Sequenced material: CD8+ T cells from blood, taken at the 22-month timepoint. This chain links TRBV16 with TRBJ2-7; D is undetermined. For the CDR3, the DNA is TGTGCCAGCAGCCCTCCCGGAGCGCTGCAGTACTTC. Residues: CASSPPGALQYF.